This is a list of T cell receptor beta chains from one sample in a study of regulatory T cells in long-lasting Graves disease. A single record per CDR3 protein comes from TCRdb applying MiXCR to the multiplex PCR reads. The sample records some 500,000 distinct CDR3 sequences, roughly 13% being singletons. These data were also filed under a second study, of T cells in Graves' hyperthyroidism and ophthalmopathy.

The material sequenced was peripheral blood mononuclear cells (PBMCs), taken at new diagnosis, from a patient treated with antithyroid drugs. The origin of the receptors is a man younger than 40 with Graves disease. CDR3s include the opening cysteine and the closing phenylalanine or tryptophan. D genes are given only for firm matches. Some rows have no size entry. The others give once, few or many, or a class for an expanded clone.

>TRBD1|TRBJ1-2|many|TRBV15
TGTGCCACTAAACAGGGGTTGTCCTATGGCTACACCTTC
CATKQGLSYGYTF
>.|TRBJ2-1|many|TRBV28
.
CASILDSSYNEQFF
>.|TRBJ1-4|few|TRBV7-9
TGTGCCAGCAGCTCCCCACAGAGTTCAACTAATGAAAAACTGTTTTTT
CASSSPQSSTNEKLFF
>.|TRBJ1-2|.|TRBV6-1
TGTGCCAGCAGTCCCCCGCTCTGGCCCTATGGCTACACCTTC
CASSPPLWPYGYTF
>TRBD1|TRBJ2-7|many|TRBV7-2
TGTGCCACGGGTCAGGCCAGGGGGACCGAGCAGTACTTC
CATGQARGTEQYF
>TRBD1|TRBJ1-1|few|TRBV12-3/TRBV12-4
TGTGCCAGCAGTTTACGGACAGGACGGTACACTGAAGCTTTCTTT
CASSLRTGRYTEAFF
>.|TRBJ1-1|.|TRBV6-5
TGTGCCAGCAGTTACACAGCACCAGGCACTTGGGGCACTGAAGCTTTCTTT
CASSYTAPGTWGTEAFF
>.|TRBJ2-7|.|TRBV20-1
TGCAGTGCGGGAGTTCCCTACGAGCAGTACTTC
CSAGVPYEQYF
>.|TRBJ1-3|.|TRBV5-1
TGCGCCAGCAGCAACCGGGGGAAAAACTCTGGAAACACCATATATTTT
CASSNRGKNSGNTIYF
>TRBD2|TRBJ2-7|many|TRBV7-2
TGTGCCAGCAGCTCCCCTACTTCGGGGGGACTACGGAGGTACGAGCAGTACTTC
CASSSPTSGGLRRYEQYF
>TRBD2|TRBJ2-7|few|TRBV25-1
TGTGCCAGCAGTGAAAAGGGACCGGGACTAGCGGGAGCCACCTACGAGCAGTACTTC
CASSEKGPGLAGATYEQYF
>.|TRBJ2-1|many|TRBV11-2
TGTGCCAGCAGCTGGGGCCTCTTGGGGAATGAGCAGTTCTTC
CASSWGLLGNEQFF
>TRBD1|TRBJ1-5|few|TRBV19
TGTGCCAGTAGTATAGGGGACAGGCCCCAGCATTTT
CASSIGDRPQHF
>.|TRBJ2-7|many|TRBV2
TGTGCCAGCATAGGCCGAGCCTACGAGCAGTACTTC
CASIGRAYEQYF
>.|TRBJ2-1|many|TRBV15
TGTGCCACCAGCAGTGATCCTCTAGGCCTGGGGTCCTACAATGAGCAGTTCTTC
CATSSDPLGLGSYNEQFF